This is a list of T cell receptor beta chains from one sample in a study of vaccination and CD4 T cells after COVID-19. One entry per CDR3 protein, called by TCRdb with MiXCR from the PCR reads. The sample has about 23,000 distinct CDR3 sequences, 67% seen once. Their cognate antigens are unknown. Sequenced here: CD4+ T cells from blood, cultured in vitro, sampled after SARS-CoV-2 vaccination. These receptor sequences come from a human donor who received a COVID-19 vaccine. Both conserved end residues are part of each CDR3. A D gene is named only where the DNA matches it firmly. The size entry is marked missing in some rows and otherwise reads once, few, many or a size class.

>TRBV5-1|NA|TRBJ2-7|TRBD2
CASSLESSGEYEQYF
TGCGCCAGCAGCTTAGAGTCTAGCGGGGAATACGAGCAGTACTTC
>TRBV6-1|NA|TRBJ2-1|NA
CASSPGRPSYNEQFF
TGTGCCAGCAGTCCTGGACGGCCCTCCTACAATGAGCAGTTCTTC
>TRBV9|NA|TRBJ1-3|NA
CASSVDDSPSGNTIYF
TGTGCCAGCAGCGTGGACGACAGCCCCTCTGGAAACACCATATATTTT
>TRBV11-3|NA|TRBJ2-3|NA
CASSLSGLGDTQYF
TGTGCCAGCAGCTTATCGGGGCTCGGAGATACGCAGTATTTT
>TRBV7-9|NA|TRBJ1-2|NA
CASSLGETDGYTF
TGTGCCAGCAGCTTAGGGGAGACGGACGGCTACACCTTC
>TRBV29-1|NA|TRBJ1-1|NA
CSVEMGANTEAFF
TGCAGCGTTGAAATGGGGGCGAACACTGAAGCTTTCTTT
>TRBV15|NA|TRBJ1-1|NA
CATTSLPKSEAFF
TGTGCCACCACCTCCCTCCCTAAGTCTGAAGCTTTCTTT
>TRBV15|once|TRBJ1-1|NA
CATSREGGTEAFF
TGTGCCACCAGCAGAGAAGGTGGCACTGAAGCTTTCTTT
>TRBV30|NA|TRBJ1-5|NA
CAWGRPGGYQPQHF
TGTGCCTGGGGACGTCCTGGTGGATATCAGCCCCAGCATTTT
>TRBV7-9|NA|TRBJ1-5|NA
CASSYFDSPNQPQHF
TGTGCCAGCAGCTATTTCGACAGTCCAAATCAGCCCCAGCATTTT
>TRBV11-3|few|TRBJ2-1|TRBD2
CASSPGLAGTLYNEQFF
TGTGCCAGCAGCCCGGGACTAGCGGGGACTCTATACAATGAGCAGTTCTTC
>TRBV10-3|NA|TRBJ1-5|NA
CAISEKGAPPYSNQPQHF
TGTGCCATCAGTGAGAAGGGCGCACCACCGTATAGCAATCAGCCCCAGCATTTT
>TRBV15|NA|TRBJ1-4|NA
CATSREGTTNEKLFF
TGTGCCACCAGCAGAGAAGGTACAACTAATGAAAAACTGTTTTTT
>TRBV12-3/TRBV12-4|NA|TRBJ1-2|NA
CASSLRGRDADGYTF
TGTGCCAGCAGTTTACGAGGCAGGGACGCCGATGGCTACACCTTC
>TRBV5-4|NA|TRBJ2-7|TRBD1
CASSSTGGYEQYF
TGTGCCAGCAGCTCGACAGGGGGCTACGAGCAGTACTTC
>TRBV7-6|NA|TRBJ2-2|NA
CASSRELVGTGELFF
TGTGCCAGCAGCCGTGAGCTTGTAGGGACCGGGGAGCTGTTTTTT
>TRBV6-5|NA|TRBJ2-2|NA
CASSSTVRGPTNTGELFF
TGTGCCAGCAGTTCAACCGTGCGGGGGCCAACGAACACCGGGGAGCTGTTTTTT
>TRBV20-1|NA|TRBJ2-1|NA
CSASRTDNEQFF
TGCAGTGCTTCGAGGACAGACAATGAGCAGTTCTTC
>TRBV20-1|NA|TRBJ2-3|TRBD2
CSATPHSAGAPDTQYF
TGCAGTGCTACCCCCCACTCAGCGGGGGCCCCAGATACGCAGTATTTT
>TRBV2|NA|TRBJ1-2|NA
CASSELWNYGYTF
TGTGCCAGCAGTGAACTCTGGAACTATGGCTACACCTTC
>TRBV5-8|NA|TRBJ2-7|TRBD1
CASSFGQETYEQYF
TGTGCCAGCAGCTTCGGACAGGAGACCTACGAGCAGTACTTC
>TRBV7-2|few|TRBJ1-2|TRBD1
CASGQGMRSGGYTF
TGTGCCAGCGGACAGGGCATGAGGTCGGGCGGCTACACCTTC
>TRBV7-9|NA|TRBJ2-5|NA
CASSLGQTVEETQYF
TGTGCCAGCAGCTTAGGTCAGACAGTAGAAGAGACCCAGTACTTC
>TRBV15|NA|TRBJ1-5|NA
CATSRDYSQPQHF
TGTGCCACCAGCAGAGATTATAGTCAGCCCCAGCATTTT
>TRBV29-1|NA|TRBJ1-5|NA
CSARGGLQPQHF
TGCAGCGCCCGAGGGGGGCTGCAGCCCCAGCATTTT
>TRBV7-9|NA|TRBJ2-3|NA
CASSHTDTQYF
TGTGCCAGCAGCCACACAGATACGCAGTATTTT
>TRBV7-9|NA|TRBJ1-2|NA
CASSLRDPSYGYTF
TGTGCCAGCAGCTTAAGAGATCCCTCCTATGGCTACACCTTC
>TRBV2|NA|TRBJ1-2|NA
CASSEMNSNYGYTF
TGTGCCAGCAGTGAAATGAACAGTAACTATGGCTACACCTTC
>TRBV7-6|NA|TRBJ1-5|NA
CASSLANQPQHF
TGTGCCAGCAGCTTAGCGAATCAGCCCCAGCATTTT
>TRBV7-2|NA|TRBJ1-2|TRBD1
CASSPGTGGLGGYTF
TGTGCCAGCAGCCCAGGGACAGGGGGCCTTGGAGGCTACACCTTC
>TRBV20-1|NA|TRBJ2-5|TRBD1
CSASPGGGETQYF
TGCAGTGCTAGTCCAGGGGGCGGGGAGACCCAGTACTTC
>TRBV6-2/TRBV6-3|few|TRBJ1-2|NA
CASQYRENYGYTF
TGTGCCAGTCAATACAGGGAAAACTATGGCTACACCTTC
>TRBV7-8|NA|TRBJ2-3|NA
CASSFSTGRSTDTQYF
TGTGCCAGCAGCTTTTCGACGGGACGCAGCACAGATACGCAGTATTTT
>TRBV5-4|NA|TRBJ2-2|TRBD2
CASSSGLALDYTGELFF
TGTGCCAGCAGCTCGGGACTAGCTTTAGACTACACCGGGGAGCTGTTTTTT
>TRBV25-1|NA|TRBJ2-5|TRBD2
CASSARVRDLAGGQETQYF
TGTGCCAGCAGTGCACGTGTTCGAGATCTAGCGGGGGGGCAAGAGACCCAGTACTTC
>TRBV30|NA|TRBJ2-2|NA
CAWSKSNTGELFF
TGTGCCTGGAGTAAATCAAACACCGGGGAGCTGTTTTTT
>TRBV24-1|NA|TRBJ2-5|NA
CATSDPKGLGGGETQYF
TGTGCCACCAGTGACCCCAAGGGGCTTGGGGGTGGGGAGACCCAGTACTTC
>TRBV2|NA|TRBJ2-2|NA
CASSFGGPNTGELFF
TGTGCCAGCAGCTTTGGGGGTCCGAACACCGGGGAGCTGTTTTTT
>TRBV20-1|few|TRBJ2-4|TRBD2
CSAASGGTRDIQYF
TGCAGTGCGGCTAGCGGGGGGACAAGGGACATTCAGTACTTC
>TRBV5-1|NA|TRBJ1-2|NA
CASSLEGLANYGYTF
TGCGCCAGCAGCTTGGAAGGATTAGCTAACTATGGCTACACCTTC
>TRBV6-5|NA|TRBJ1-6|TRBD1
CASSYPGQGGMSSYNSPLHF
TGTGCCAGCAGTTATCCGGGACAGGGGGGAATGAGCTCCTATAATTCACCCCTCCACTTT
>TRBV20-1|NA|TRBJ2-1|NA
CSAPGGPFWDEQFF
TGCAGTGCTCCCGGGGGGCCTTTTTGGGATGAGCAGTTCTTC
>TRBV12-3/TRBV12-4|once|TRBJ1-5|NA
CASSLGWGAGNQPQHF
TGTGCCAGCAGTTTAGGTTGGGGCGCGGGCAATCAGCCCCAGCATTTT
>TRBV6-4|NA|TRBJ1-3|NA
CALGGSGNTIYF
TGTGCCCTGGGGGGCTCTGGAAACACCATATATTTT
>TRBV19|NA|TRBJ2-6|NA
CASSIVDSGANVLTF
TGTGCCAGTAGTATCGTGGACTCTGGGGCCAACGTCCTGACTTTC
>TRBV20-1|NA|TRBJ2-5|TRBD2
CSARRGRGGREETQYF
TGCAGTGCTAGGAGAGGGCGGGGGGGCCGTGAGGAGACCCAGTACTTC
>TRBV6-1|NA|TRBJ1-2|TRBD1
CASREQGAGGYTF
TGTGCCAGCAGGGAACAGGGGGCGGGTGGCTACACCTTC
>TRBV2|NA|TRBJ2-7|TRBD1
CASSDPIRGYEQYF
TGTGCCAGCAGTGATCCAATCAGGGGGTACGAGCAGTACTTC
>TRBV24-1|NA|TRBJ1-6|TRBD1
CATSGQGASPLHF
TGTGCCACATCGGGACAGGGGGCCTCACCCCTCCATTTT
>TRBV20-1|NA|TRBJ1-2|NA
CSANSLDVRDGYTF
TGCAGTGCCAACTCCCTGGACGTTAGGGATGGCTACACCTTC
>TRBV29-1|NA|TRBJ1-2|NA
CSVEVVRQAGGYTF
TGCAGCGTTGAAGTGGTGAGACAGGCGGGTGGCTACACCTTC
>TRBV5-4|NA|TRBJ2-1|TRBD1
CASSSQGVNEQFF
TGTGCCAGCAGCTCACAGGGGGTCAATGAGCAGTTCTTC
>TRBV6-5|NA|TRBJ2-7|TRBD1
CASSYPGQNSYEQYF
TGTGCCAGCAGTTACCCGGGACAGAACTCCTACGAGCAGTACTTC